Here is one T cell receptor beta chain with its context. Its antigen is unknown. Clones were read by immunoSEQ multiplex PCR, and TCRdb kept only the in-frame ones, dropping some. The table has some 180,000 clones, around 86% seen once. This entry belongs to a study of cytomegalovirus exposure and HLA in healthy donors. The donors were part of the validation cohort, which consisted of about 120 subjects and was separate from the first cohort of several hundred subjects. The study, taken as a whole, reports: Specific recognition of CMV antigens was confirmed in vitro for a few chains (all CMV-associated).

The TCR was taken from a man aged 25 to 40 in good health and CMV-seropositive. Source material: PBMCs.

The CDR3 region is CASSLVGAVGDSPLHF. CDR3 nucleotide sequence: TGTGCCAGCAGCTTAGTTGGGGCAGTGGGGGATTCACCCCTCCACTTT. The rearrangement joins TRBV7-6 to TRBJ1-6; tentative D call: TRBD1 (5 bases). CDR1 and CDR2 (germline): SGHVS, FNYEAQ. The CDR3 consists of 16 residues. V lost 1 base and J 8 bases, leaving 15 bases between the germline ends. Looking up the rest from reference TRBV7-6 and TRBJ1-6 gives the full variable domain: GAGVSQSPRYKVTKRGQDVALRCDPISGHVSLYWYRQALGQGPEFLTYFNYEAQQDKSGLPNDRFSAERPEGSISTLTIQRTEQRDSAMYRCASSLVGAVGDSPLHFGNGTRLTVT.